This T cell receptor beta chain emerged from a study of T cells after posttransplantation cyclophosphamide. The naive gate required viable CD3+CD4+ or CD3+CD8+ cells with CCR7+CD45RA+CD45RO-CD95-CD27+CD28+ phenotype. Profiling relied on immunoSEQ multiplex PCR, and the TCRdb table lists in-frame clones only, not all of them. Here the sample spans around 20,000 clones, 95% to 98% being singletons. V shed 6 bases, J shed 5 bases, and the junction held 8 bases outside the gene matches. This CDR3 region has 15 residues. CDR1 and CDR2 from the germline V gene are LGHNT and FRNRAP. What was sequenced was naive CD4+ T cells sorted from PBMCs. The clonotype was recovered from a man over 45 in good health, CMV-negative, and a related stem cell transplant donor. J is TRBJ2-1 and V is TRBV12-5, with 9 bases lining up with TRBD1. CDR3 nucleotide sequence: TGTGCTAGTGGCCTTTCCGGGACAGGGAACAATGAGCAGTTCTTC. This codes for CASGLSGTGNNEQFF.